What follows are 32 T cell receptor beta chains derived from one specimen sequenced in a study of T cells after yellow fever vaccination. TCRdb fed the 5' RACE reads into MiXCR, producing one record per CDR3 protein. The data show under 150,000 distinct CDR3 sequences, 6.5% to 8.5% seen once. The source material was CD4+ T cells sorted from PBMCs, sampled 5 days after the yellow fever booster vaccination. Receptor source: a man aged 30 to 45 who received the YFV17D yellow fever vaccine.

This clonotype was recorded at least ten times. The V call is TRBV12-3 or TRBV12-4, the J call TRBJ2-7, with D tentatively TRBD1 or TRBD2 (5 bases each). The CDR3 has 14 amino acids. Trimming cost V 6 bases and J 1 base, with 13 bases left between them. The CDR3 is CASRPGRKSYEQYF. CDR3 bases: TGTGCCAGCAGGCCGGGACGGAAATCCTACGAGCAGTACTTC.

This clonotype was recorded at least ten times. V and J are TRBV11-3 and TRBJ2-3; D is unresolved. The V end was cut by 2 bases, the J end by 4 bases, with 7 bases between. Germline V gene sequence: CDR1 SGHNT, CDR2 YENEEA. CDR3 length equals 13 residues. This CDR3 is CASSLNSADTQYF. As DNA, the CDR3 is TGTGCCAGCAGCTTAAATTCGGCAGATACGCAGTATTTT.

Many counts were recorded for this clonotype. The chain uses TRBV29-1 and TRBJ2-5; unclear D gene. Trimming pared 3 bases from V and 3 bases from J, leaving 8 bases between. Germline V lookup: CDR1 SQVTM, CDR2 ANQGSEA. This CDR3 region has 12 residues. The CDR3 sequence is CSVDGQKETQYF. The CDR3 bases are TGCAGCGTTGACGGGCAGAAAGAGACCCAGTACTTC. The full variable domain, rest sourced from reference TRBV29-1 and TRBJ2-5, is SAVISQKPSRDICQRGTSLTIQCQVDSQVTMMFWYRQQPGQSLTLIATANQGSEATYESGFVIDKFPISRPNLTFSTLTVSNMSPEDSSIYLCSVDGQKETQYFGPGTRLLVL.

This clonotype was found many times. The rearrangement uses TRBV29-1 and TRBJ2-5; possible D gene TRBD1, 6 bases. The CDR3 is made up of 12 amino acids. In germline, CDR1 is SQVTM, CDR2 ANQGSEA. The germline V and J ends were trimmed by 8 bases and 5 bases, with 15 bases remaining between them. The CDR3 nucleotides read TGCAGCCTCTGGACAGCAGGGGAGACCCAGTACTTC. This gives the protein CSLWTAGETQYF.

With respect to this clonotype: A read error is possible here, since a much larger clone lies one base away. The rearrangement links TRBV3-1 to TRBJ2-1; 10 nucleotides match TRBD2. This CDR3 comprises 15 residues. CDR1 and CDR2 (germline): LGHDT, YNNKEL (reference sequence). The V and J ends lost 3 bases and 8 bases, in that order; junction bases with no gene match: 7. CDR3: CASSHNSGRRDEQFF. The CDR3 DNA reads as TGTGCCAGCAGCCATAATAGCGGGAGGCGAGATGAGCAGTTCTTC.

This clonotype was seen ten or more times. The chain employs TRBV28 and TRBJ2-4; D uncertain. This CDR3 has 15 amino acids. Germline loops: CDR1 MDHEN, CDR2 SYDVKM. Trimming left V 5 bases short and J 8 bases short, with 19 bases between. CDR3 amino acids: CASSLMEAGGDIQYF. The CDR3 coding sequence is TGTGCCAGCAGTCTTATGGAAGCAGGCGGAGACATTCAGTACTTC.

This clonotype came up many times. The chain couples TRBV12-3 or TRBV12-4 to TRBJ2-5, with 15 bases matching TRBD2. This CDR3 is built from 17 residues. V lost 5 bases, J lost 5 bases, and 9 bases stayed unmatched. CDR3 residues: CASSPGLAGGPHETQYF. In DNA form, the CDR3 reads TGTGCCAGCAGTCCAGGACTAGCGGGAGGGCCACACGAGACCCAGTACTTC.

This clonotype has a count of ten or more. This sequence joins TRBV4-3 and TRBJ1-4; D not certain. In germline, CDR1 is LGHNA, CDR2 YSLEER. The CDR3 has 12 residues. The V gene lost 1 base and the J gene lost 10 bases, with 7 bases spanning the gap. The CDR3 nucleotides are TGCGCCAGCAGCCAAGGGTATGGAAAACTGTTTTTT. Translated: CASSQGYGKLFF.

This clonotype was detected only a few times. The chain joins TRBV5-1 to TRBJ2-5; D may correspond to TRBD1 or TRBD2 (5 bases each). Germline loops: CDR1 SGHRS, CDR2 YFSETQ. This CDR3 region has 15 residues. Deletions cut 0 bases from V and 5 bases from J, with 14 bases between. Written as DNA, the CDR3 is TGCGCCAGCAGCTTGGACGGGACCCGCATGGAGACCCAGTACTTC. Its protein product is CASSLDGTRMETQYF.

This clonotype appeared many times. The genes are TRBV5-4 and TRBJ2-7; no reliable D call. V lost 0 bases, J lost 4 bases, and 8 bases lay in between. The germline CDR1 and CDR2 sequences are SGHNT and YYREEE (reference sequence). The CDR3 loop spans 13 amino acids. CDR3 region: CASSLGLGYEQYF. DNA of the CDR3: TGTGCCAGCAGCTTGGGTCTCGGGTACGAGCAGTACTTC.

In this sample, this clonotype turned up many times. The gene calls are TRBV5-6 and TRBJ2-1; 9 nucleotides line up with TRBD2. The germline CDR1 and CDR2 sequences are SGHDT and YYEEEE. J was trimmed by 7 bases and V by 3 bases; bases with no gene match: 11. The CDR3 is 16 residues long. DNA of the CDR3: TGTGCCAGCAGCTCCCTGGCGGGAGGGCCGAGGAATGAGCAGTTCTTC. This translates into CASSSLAGGPRNEQFF.

Many counts were recorded for this clonotype. This chain uses TRBV10-2 with TRBJ2-5; D unresolved. The length of the CDR3 is 13 residues. The V end lost 2 bases, the J end lost 8 bases, and 12 bases lay between the germline ends. Germline-derived CDR1 and CDR2 are WSHSY and SAAADI. CDR3: CASSEGLVYTQYF. The CDR3 DNA follows: TGCGCCAGCAGTGAGGGGCTAGTTTACACCCAGTACTTC.

The chain couples TRBV7-2 to TRBJ2-5; TRBD2 agrees at 7 bases. CDR3 length: 16 amino acids. V gave up 5 bases and J gave up 5 bases; unmatched junction bases: 14. Germline V gene data show CDR1 as SGHTA and CDR2 as FQGNSA. The CDR3 nucleotides are TGTGCCAGCAGCATCAGGACTAGACTCGTACGGGAGACCCAGTACTTC. Translated, it gives CASSIRTRLVRETQYF.

This clonotype occurred many times. V and J are TRBV12-3 or TRBV12-4 and TRBJ2-1, with TRBD2 identical over 9 bases. V was pared by 7 bases and J by 7 bases, with 8 bases of the junction left unmatched. CDR3 length: 14 residues. The CDR3, as DNA: TGTGCCAGCATACGGCGGGAGGGCCTTAATGAGCAGTTCTTC. Translating gives CASIRREGLNEQFF.

This clonotype showed up just a few times. This chain joins TRBV28 and TRBJ2-6, with D possibly being TRBD1 or TRBD2 (7 bases each). The germline gives CDR1 MDHEN, CDR2 SYDVKM. The CDR3 is made up of 15 amino acids. V lost 7 bases and J lost 3, with 13 bases in between. CDR3 bases: TGTGCCAGCATCCAGGGGGGGGTTGGGGCCAACGTCCTGACTTTC. Its translation: CASIQGGVGANVLTF.

At least ten counts were recorded for this clonotype. V is TRBV7-2 and J is TRBJ2-7, with 11 bases fitting TRBD1. V shed 3 bases, J shed 2 bases, and the junction held 3 bases outside the gene matches. The CDR3 extends over 15 amino acids. Germline V CDR1 and CDR2: SGHTA, FQGNSA. The CDR3 nucleotides are TGTGCCAGCAGCTTCGGACAGGGGGCTACCTACGAGCAGTACTTC. This gives the protein CASSFGQGATYEQYF. Based on the CDR3 plus reference TRBV7-2 and TRBJ2-7, the full variable domain is GAGVSQSPSNKVTEKGKDVELRCDPISGHTALYWYRQSLGQGLEFLIYFQGNSAPDKSGLPSDRFSAERTGGSVSTLTIQRTQQEDSAVYLCASSFGQGATYEQYFGPGTRLTVT.

This clonotype was found many times. This chain connects TRBV7-8 to TRBJ2-7; D unclear. CDR3 length: 15 amino acids. With 1 base removed from V and 2 bases from J, the gap between germline ends came to 12 bases. CDR1 and CDR2 (germline): SGHVS, FQNEAQ. The chain's CDR3 is CASSLEPVHTYEQYF. The CDR3 DNA reads TGTGCCAGCAGCTTAGAACCAGTTCACACCTACGAGCAGTACTTC.

A few counts support this clonotype. The V call is TRBV7-2, the J call TRBJ2-7, with 8 bases fitting TRBD2. From germline, CDR1 is SGHTA and CDR2 FQGNSA. J lost 5 bases, V lost 5 bases, and 14 bases had no gene match. This CDR3 has 16 amino acids. CDR3 coding DNA: TGTGCCAGCAGCCGGATCATGAGCGGGAGAGTCCACGAGCAGTACTTC. This encodes CASSRIMSGRVHEQYF.

This clonotype was detected many times. V usage is TRBV3-1 and J usage is TRBJ2-7, with TRBD2 matching 8 bases. The J segment lost 5 bases and the V segment lost 10 bases, leaving 10 bases of the junction unmatched. The CDR3 totals 13 residues. Germline V lookup: CDR1 LGHDT, CDR2 YNNKEL (reference sequence). The CDR3 DNA follows: TGTGCCACCAGTCGGCTAGCGGGCGACGAGCAGTACTTC. Amino acids: CATSRLAGDEQYF.

There are many counts of this clonotype. The chain combines TRBV6-1 with TRBJ2-7, with a weak D call TRBD1 (6 bases). The CDR3 is 15 residues long. The V end was cut by 6 bases, the J end by 2 bases, with 17 bases between. Germline values: CDR1 MNHNS, CDR2 SASEGT. The CDR3 sequence: CASRGESAGAYEQYF. The CDR3 region has the DNA TGTGCCAGCAGGGGAGAAAGTGCAGGGGCCTACGAGCAGTACTTC.

CDR3 nucleotides: TGCGCCAGCAGCCCCGGGACGTGGGGCCGGGGAAGGCGGGACGAGCAGTACTTC. Protein product: CASSPGTWGRGRRDEQYF. This sequence joins TRBV5-1 and TRBJ2-7; D may be TRBD1 or TRBD2 (5 bases each). V lost 4 bases and J 5 bases, leaving 28 bases between the germline ends. Germline lookup yields CDR1 SGHRS and CDR2 YFSETQ. The CDR3 loop spans 18 amino acids. The whole variable domain, filled in from reference TRBV5-1 and TRBJ2-7, reads KAGVTQTPRYLIKTRGQQVTLSCSPISGHRSVSWYQQTPGQGLQFLFEYFSETQRNKGNFPGRFSGRQFSNSRSEMNVSTLELGDSALYLCASSPGTWGRGRRDEQYFGPGTRLTVT.

This clonotype was observed many times. The V call is TRBV4-3, the J call TRBJ2-5; D tentatively fits TRBD1 or TRBD2 (6 bases each). Trimming cost V 0 bases and J 5 bases, with 10 bases left between them. Germline V gene data show CDR1 as LGHNA and CDR2 as YSLEER. This CDR3 comprises 14 residues. The CDR3 region has the DNA TGCGCCAGCAGCCAAGATTGGGGGGCGGAGACCCAGTACTTC. It is translated as CASSQDWGAETQYF.

About this clonotype itself: This may be a read error, as it is one base from a much larger clone. The chain recombines TRBV7-2 with TRBJ2-1, with 10 bases that match TRBD2. V shed 3 bases and J 8 bases; nucleotides not matched to a gene: 7. This CDR3 contains 15 residues. The germline CDR1 and CDR2 sequences are SGHTA and FQGNSA. The CDR3 DNA reads as TGTGCCAGCAGCTTTCGACTAGCGGGTAACGATGAGCAGTTCTTC. Translating gives CASSFRLAGNDEQFF.

About this clonotype: Being one base from a much bigger clone, this may be a read error. Here the CDR3 reads CASMLAGQDGLAKNIQYF. In nucleotides, the CDR3 is TGTGCCAGCATGCTAGCGGGTCAGGACGGTTTAGCCAAAAACATTCAGTACTTC. The gene calls are TRBV28 and TRBJ2-4; 8 nucleotides match TRBD2. Germline loops: CDR1 MDHEN, CDR2 SYDVKM. The CDR3 extends over 18 amino acids. The V segment lost 7 bases and the J segment 0 bases; nucleotides outside the gene matches: 14.

This clonotype was detected many times. The chain has TRBV5-1 and TRBJ2-5; possibly TRBD1 for D (6 bases). V lost 4 bases and J 2 bases, leaving 12 bases between the germline ends. This CDR3 is 14 amino acids long. Germline V gene sequence: CDR1 SGHRS, CDR2 YFSETQ. CDR3 coding DNA: TGCGCCAGCAGCCCGCAACAGGGACAAGAGACCCAGTACTTC. It yields the protein CASSPQQGQETQYF.

This clonotype was counted many times. The CDR3 DNA reads as TGTGCCAGCAGCTTAGGAAAGGGGACCGGGGAGCTGTTTTTT. Its protein product is CASSLGKGTGELFF. The chain joins TRBV7-9 to TRBJ2-2, with D perhaps matching TRBD1 (5 bases). The CDR3 has 14 amino acids. Germline CDR1 reads SEHNR; CDR2 reads FQNEAQ (reference sequence). Trimming left V 1 base short and J 5 bases short, with 8 bases between.

At least ten counts were recorded for this clonotype. The V call is TRBV7-8, the J call TRBJ2-1; D call uncertain. There are 17 residues in the CDR3. Germline-derived CDR1 and CDR2 are SGHVS and FQNEAQ. V lost 7 bases and J lost 1, with 20 bases in between. CDR3 region: CASKPPGRAGSYNEQFF. The CDR3 nucleotides are TGTGCCAGCAAACCCCCGGGTAGGGCCGGGTCCTACAATGAGCAGTTCTTC.

This clonotype was seen many times. The chain joins TRBV2 to TRBJ2-2, with D tentatively TRBD2 (6 bases). V lost 3 bases, J lost 9 bases, and 20 bases lay in between. The V gene's germline CDR1 is SNHLY and CDR2 FYNNEI. CDR3 size: 16 residues. CDR3 loop: CASSEASSRGSRELFF. CDR3 bases: TGTGCCAGCAGTGAGGCGTCTAGCCGGGGGTCTCGGGAGCTGTTTTTT.

For this clonotype: Being one base from a much bigger clone, this may be a read error. V gene TRBV3-1 combines with J gene TRBJ1-1; TRBD1 is a possible D gene (6 bases). CDR1 is LGHDT and CDR2 is YNNKEL in the germline V gene (reference sequence). The CDR3 has 14 amino acids. The germline V and J ends were trimmed by 1 base and 7 bases, with 13 bases remaining between them. In DNA form, the CDR3 reads TGTGCCAGCAGCCAAGGCGGGGGGCGGGTTGAAGCTTTCTTT. Translating gives CASSQGGGRVEAFF.

The sample holds a few counts of this clonotype. The rearrangement uses TRBV29-1 and TRBJ1-1; no definite D call. Germline V gene data show CDR1 as SQVTM and CDR2 as ANQGSEA. Trimming removed 4 bases at V and 6 bases at J, with 9 bases between. This CDR3 has 11 residues. The CDR3 reads CSVGGLAEAFF. The CDR3 nucleotides read TGCAGCGTTGGAGGGTTGGCTGAAGCTTTCTTT.

As for this clonotype: This may be a read error, as it is one base from a much larger clone. The rearrangement links TRBV7-2 to TRBJ2-5; TRBD1 matches at 7 bases. The junction had 6 bases not matched to a gene; V was cut back by 7 bases and J by 4 bases. CDR3 length equals 13 residues. Germline loops: CDR1 SGHTA, CDR2 FQGNSA. The CDR3 DNA is TGTGCCAGCATCCCCAGGACAGGAGAGACCCAGTACTTC. This sequence encodes CASIPRTGETQYF.

The CDR3 loop reads CSASQGAGELFF. CDR3 in DNA: TGCAGTGCTAGTCAAGGGGCCGGGGAGCTGTTTTTT. This chain links TRBV20-1 with TRBJ2-2, with a weak D call TRBD1 (5 bases). There are 12 residues in the CDR3. The ends were cut back, 3 bases at V and 6 bases at J, with 8 bases in the middle. The germline V gene has CDR1 DFQATT and CDR2 SNEGSKA (reference sequence).